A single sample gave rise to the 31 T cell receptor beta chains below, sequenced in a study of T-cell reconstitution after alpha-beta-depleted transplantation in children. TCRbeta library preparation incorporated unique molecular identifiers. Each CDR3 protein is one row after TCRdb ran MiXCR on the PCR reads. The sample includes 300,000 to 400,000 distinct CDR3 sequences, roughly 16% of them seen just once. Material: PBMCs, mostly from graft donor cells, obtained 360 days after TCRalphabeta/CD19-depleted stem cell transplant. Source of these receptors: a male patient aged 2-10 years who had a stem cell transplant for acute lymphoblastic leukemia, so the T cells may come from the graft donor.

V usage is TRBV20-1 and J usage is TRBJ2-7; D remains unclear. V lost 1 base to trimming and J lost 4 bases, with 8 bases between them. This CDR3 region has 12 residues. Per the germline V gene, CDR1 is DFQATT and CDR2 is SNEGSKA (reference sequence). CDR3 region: CSARAPLYEQYF. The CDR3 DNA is TGCAGTGCTAGAGCCCCCCTGTACGAGCAGTACTTC.

CDR3 in amino acids: CASSIVRVSYNEQFF. DNA of the CDR3: TGTGCCAGCAGCATAGTCAGGGTATCCTACAATGAGCAGTTCTTC. This rearrangement joins TRBV21-1 to TRBJ2-1; the D segment call TRBD1 is taken from the table without a DNA check. TRBV21-1 is marked as a pseudogene. This CDR3 contains 15 residues.

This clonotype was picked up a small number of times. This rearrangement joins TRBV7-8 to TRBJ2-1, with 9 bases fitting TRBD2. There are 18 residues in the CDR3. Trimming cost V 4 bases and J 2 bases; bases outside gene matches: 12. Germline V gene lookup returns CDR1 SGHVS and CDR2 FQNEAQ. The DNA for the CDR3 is TGTGCCAGCAGCTCCGCCCGGCCCCTAGCGGGACCCTACAATGAGCAGTTCTTC. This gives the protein CASSSARPLAGPYNEQFF.

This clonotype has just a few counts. CDR3 loop: CASSPGLYEQYF. CDR3 DNA sequence: TGTGCCAGCAGTCCGGGACTCTACGAGCAGTACTTC. This rearrangement joins TRBV12-3 or TRBV12-4 to TRBJ2-7, with a possible D match to TRBD2 (6 bases). The CDR3 runs 12 residues. Trimming left V 5 bases short and J 3 bases short, with 8 bases between.

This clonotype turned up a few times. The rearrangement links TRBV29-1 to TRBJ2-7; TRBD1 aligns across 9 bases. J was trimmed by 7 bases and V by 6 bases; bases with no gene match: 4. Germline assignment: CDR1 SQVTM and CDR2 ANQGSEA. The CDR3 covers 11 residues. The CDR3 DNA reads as TGCAGCGTCGACAGGGGGGGTGAGCAGTACTTC. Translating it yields CSVDRGGEQYF.

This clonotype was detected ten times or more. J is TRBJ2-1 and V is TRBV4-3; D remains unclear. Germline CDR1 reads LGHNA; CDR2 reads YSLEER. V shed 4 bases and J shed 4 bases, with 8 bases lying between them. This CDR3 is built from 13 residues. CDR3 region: CASSPEGYNEQFF. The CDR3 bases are TGCGCCAGCAGCCCGGAAGGATACAATGAGCAGTTCTTC.

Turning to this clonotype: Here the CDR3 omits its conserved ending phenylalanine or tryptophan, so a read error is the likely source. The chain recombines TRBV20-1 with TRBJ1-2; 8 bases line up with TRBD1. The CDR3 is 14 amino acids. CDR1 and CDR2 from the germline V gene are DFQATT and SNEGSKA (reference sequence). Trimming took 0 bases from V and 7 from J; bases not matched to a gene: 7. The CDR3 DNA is TGCAGTGCTAGAGATCCCAGGGGGCGACTTGGCTACACCTGC. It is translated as CSARDPRGRLGYTC.

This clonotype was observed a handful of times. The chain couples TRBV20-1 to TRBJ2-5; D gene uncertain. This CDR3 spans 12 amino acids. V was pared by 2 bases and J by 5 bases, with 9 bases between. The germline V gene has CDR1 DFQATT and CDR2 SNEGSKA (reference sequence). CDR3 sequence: CSARISRETQYF. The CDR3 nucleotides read TGCAGTGCTAGAATTTCGCGGGAGACCCAGTACTTC.

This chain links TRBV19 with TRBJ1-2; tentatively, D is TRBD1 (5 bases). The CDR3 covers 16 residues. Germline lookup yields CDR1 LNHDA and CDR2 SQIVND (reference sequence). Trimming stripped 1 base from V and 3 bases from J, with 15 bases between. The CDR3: CASSIAYRTFDYGYTF. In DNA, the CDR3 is TGTGCCAGTAGTATAGCTTACAGGACCTTTGACTATGGCTACACCTTC. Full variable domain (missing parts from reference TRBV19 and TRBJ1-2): DGGITQSPKYLFRKEGQNVTLSCEQNLNHDAMYWYRQDPGQGLRLIYYSQIVNDFQKGDIAEGYSVSREKKESFPLTVTSAQKNPTAFYLCASSIAYRTFDYGYTFGSGTRLTVV.

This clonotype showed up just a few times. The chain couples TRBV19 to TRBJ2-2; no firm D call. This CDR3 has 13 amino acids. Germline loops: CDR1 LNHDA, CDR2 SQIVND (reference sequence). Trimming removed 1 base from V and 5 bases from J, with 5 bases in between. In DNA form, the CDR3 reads TGTGCCAGTAGTATAGGTGGTACCGGGGAGCTGTTTTTT. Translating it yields CASSIGGTGELFF.

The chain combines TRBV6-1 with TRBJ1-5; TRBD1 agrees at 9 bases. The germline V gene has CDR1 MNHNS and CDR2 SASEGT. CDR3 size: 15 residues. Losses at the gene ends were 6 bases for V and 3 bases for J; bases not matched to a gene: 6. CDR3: CASRRTGEVNQPQHF. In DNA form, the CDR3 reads TGTGCCAGCAGGAGGACAGGGGAGGTCAATCAGCCCCAGCATTTT.

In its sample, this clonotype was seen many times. This chain's CDR3 is CASSGGTSGRRSEQFF. CDR3 in DNA: TGTGCCAGCAGTGGAGGGACTAGCGGGAGACGGAGTGAGCAGTTCTTC. The chain uses TRBV12-3 or TRBV12-4 and TRBJ2-1; 14 bases map to TRBD2. This CDR3 has 16 amino acids. The junction had 9 bases not matched to a gene; V was cut back by 5 bases and J by 9 bases.

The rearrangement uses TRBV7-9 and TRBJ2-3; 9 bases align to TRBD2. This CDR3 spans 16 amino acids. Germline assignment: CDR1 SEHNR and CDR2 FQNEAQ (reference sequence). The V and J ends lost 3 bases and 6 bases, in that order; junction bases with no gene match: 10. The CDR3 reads CASSFATSGWGDTQYF. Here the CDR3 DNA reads TGTGCCAGCAGCTTCGCGACTAGCGGATGGGGGGATACGCAGTATTTT.

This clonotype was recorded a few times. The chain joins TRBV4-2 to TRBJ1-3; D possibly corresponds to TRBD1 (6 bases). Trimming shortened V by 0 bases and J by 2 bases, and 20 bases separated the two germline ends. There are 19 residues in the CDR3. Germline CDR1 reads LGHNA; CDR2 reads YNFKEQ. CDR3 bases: TGTGCCAGCAGCCAAGAGGACCCGGACAGCGGTTACACTGGAAACACCATATATTTT. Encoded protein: CASSQEDPDSGYTGNTIYF.

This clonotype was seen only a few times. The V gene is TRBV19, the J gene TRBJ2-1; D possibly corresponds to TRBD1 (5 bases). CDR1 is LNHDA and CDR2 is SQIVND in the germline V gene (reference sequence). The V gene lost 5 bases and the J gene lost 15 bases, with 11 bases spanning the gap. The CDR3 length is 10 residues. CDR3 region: CASSSQGWFF. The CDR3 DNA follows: TGTGCCAGTAGTTCGCAGGGTTGGTTCTTC.

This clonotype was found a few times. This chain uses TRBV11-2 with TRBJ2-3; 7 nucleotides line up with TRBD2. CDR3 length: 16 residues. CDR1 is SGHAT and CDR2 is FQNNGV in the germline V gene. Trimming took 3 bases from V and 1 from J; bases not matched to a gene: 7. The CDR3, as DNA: TGTGCCAGCAGCTTCGATCCAGGACTAGGCACAGATACGCAGTATTTT. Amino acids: CASSFDPGLGTDTQYF.

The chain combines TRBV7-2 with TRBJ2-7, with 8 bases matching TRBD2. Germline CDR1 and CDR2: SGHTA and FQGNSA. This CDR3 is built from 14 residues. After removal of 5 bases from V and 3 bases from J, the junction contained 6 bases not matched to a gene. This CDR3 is CASSPLAGHYEQYF. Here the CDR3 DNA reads TGTGCCAGCAGCCCCTTAGCGGGACACTACGAGCAGTACTTC.

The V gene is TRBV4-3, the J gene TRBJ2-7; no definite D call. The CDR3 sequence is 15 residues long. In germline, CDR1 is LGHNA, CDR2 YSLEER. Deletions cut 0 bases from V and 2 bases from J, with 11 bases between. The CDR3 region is CASSQDRGPAYEQYF. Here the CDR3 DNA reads TGCGCCAGCAGCCAAGATCGAGGACCGGCCTACGAGCAGTACTTC.

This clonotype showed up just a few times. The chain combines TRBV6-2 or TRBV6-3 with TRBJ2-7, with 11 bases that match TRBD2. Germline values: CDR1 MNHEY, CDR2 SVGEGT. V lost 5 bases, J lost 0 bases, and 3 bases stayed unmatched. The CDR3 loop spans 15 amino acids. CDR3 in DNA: TGTGCCAGCAGTCCGACTAGCGGGATCTCCTACGAGCAGTACTTC. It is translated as CASSPTSGISYEQYF.

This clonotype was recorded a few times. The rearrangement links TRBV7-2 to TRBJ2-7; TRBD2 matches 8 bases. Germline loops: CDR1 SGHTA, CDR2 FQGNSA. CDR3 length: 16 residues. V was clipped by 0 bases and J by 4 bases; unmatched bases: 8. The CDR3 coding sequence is TGTGCCAGCAGCTTAGCTGGGACTAGAGCGGGGTACGAGCAGTACTTC. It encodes CASSLAGTRAGYEQYF.

The CDR3 DNA reads TGTGCCTGGAGTGTGGGACTGGCCAGCGGGGAAAAACTGTTTTTT. Translation gives CAWSVGLASGEKLFF. The genes are TRBV30 and TRBJ1-4; TRBD1 is a possible D gene (5 bases). Germline CDR1 GTSNPN, CDR2 SVGIG (reference sequence). Trimming stripped 0 bases from V and 8 bases from J, with 16 bases between. The CDR3 contains 15 residues.

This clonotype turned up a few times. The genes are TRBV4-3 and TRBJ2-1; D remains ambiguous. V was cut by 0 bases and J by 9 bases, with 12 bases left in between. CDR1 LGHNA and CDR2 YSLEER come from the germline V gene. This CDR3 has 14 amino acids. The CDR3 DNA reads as TGCGCCAGCAGCCAAGATCGCCATAGGAGTGAGCAGTTCTTC. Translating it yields CASSQDRHRSEQFF.

The CDR3 here is CASSYGTLNEQFF. In DNA form, the CDR3 reads TGTGCCAGTAGCTACGGGACCTTGAATGAGCAGTTCTTC. The chain uses TRBV19 and TRBJ2-1; either TRBD1 or TRBD2 may supply D (5 bases each). Trimming cost V 6 bases and J 7 bases, with 13 bases left between them. This CDR3 has 13 amino acids. Germline V gene sequence: CDR1 LNHDA, CDR2 SQIVND (reference sequence). The complete variable domain, with remaining parts taken from reference TRBV19 and TRBJ2-1, reads DGGITQSPKYLFRKEGQNVTLSCEQNLNHDAMYWYRQDPGQGLRLIYYSQIVNDFQKGDIAEGYSVSREKKESFPLTVTSAQKNPTAFYLCASSYGTLNEQFFGPGTRLTVL.

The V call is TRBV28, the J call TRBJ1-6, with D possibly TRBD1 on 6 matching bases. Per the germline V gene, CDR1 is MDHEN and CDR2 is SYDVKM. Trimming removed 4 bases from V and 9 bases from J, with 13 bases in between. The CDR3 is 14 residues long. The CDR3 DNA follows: TGTGCCAGCAGTTCCGGACAGAGTGGTTCACCCCTCCACTTT. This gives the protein CASSSGQSGSPLHF.

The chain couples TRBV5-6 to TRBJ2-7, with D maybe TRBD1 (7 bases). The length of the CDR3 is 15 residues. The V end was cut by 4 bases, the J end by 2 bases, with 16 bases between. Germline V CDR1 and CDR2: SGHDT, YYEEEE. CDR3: CASSPVWRGPYEQYF. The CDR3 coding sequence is TGTGCCAGCAGCCCTGTCTGGAGGGGGCCCTACGAGCAGTACTTC.

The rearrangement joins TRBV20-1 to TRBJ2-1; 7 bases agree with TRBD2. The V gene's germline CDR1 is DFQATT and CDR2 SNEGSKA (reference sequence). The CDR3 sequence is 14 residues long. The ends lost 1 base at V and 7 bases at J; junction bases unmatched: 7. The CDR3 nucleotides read TGCAGTGCTAGAGTGGGGGGGAGGAGTAATGAGCAGTTCTTC. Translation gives CSARVGGRSNEQFF.

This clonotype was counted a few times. The CDR3: CASSPPTSGNNEQFF. DNA of the CDR3: TGTGCCAGCAGCCCCCCGACTAGCGGCAACAATGAGCAGTTCTTC. J is TRBJ2-1 and V is TRBV3-1; the match to TRBD2 covers 9 bases. The V and J ends lost 4 bases and 5 bases, in that order; junction bases with no gene match: 6. The CDR3 covers 15 residues. CDR1 is LGHDT and CDR2 is YNNKEL in the germline V gene (reference sequence).

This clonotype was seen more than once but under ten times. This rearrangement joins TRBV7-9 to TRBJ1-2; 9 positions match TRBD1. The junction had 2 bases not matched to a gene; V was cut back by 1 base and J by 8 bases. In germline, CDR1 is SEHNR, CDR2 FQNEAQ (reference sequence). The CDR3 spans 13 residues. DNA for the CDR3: TGTGCCAGCAGCTTAGGACAGGGGGACGGCTACACCTTC. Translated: CASSLGQGDGYTF.

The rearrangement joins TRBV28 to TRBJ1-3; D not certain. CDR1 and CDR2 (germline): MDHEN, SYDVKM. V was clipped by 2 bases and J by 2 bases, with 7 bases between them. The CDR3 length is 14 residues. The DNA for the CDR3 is TGTGCCAGCAGTTTAATTTCAGCTGGAAACACCATATATTTT. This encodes CASSLISAGNTIYF. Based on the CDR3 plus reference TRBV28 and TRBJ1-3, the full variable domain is DVKVTQSSRYLVKRTGEKVFLECVQDMDHENMFWYRQDPGLGLRLIYFSYDVKMKEKGDIPEGYSVSREKKERFSLILESASTNQTSMYLCASSLISAGNTIYFGEGSWLTVV.

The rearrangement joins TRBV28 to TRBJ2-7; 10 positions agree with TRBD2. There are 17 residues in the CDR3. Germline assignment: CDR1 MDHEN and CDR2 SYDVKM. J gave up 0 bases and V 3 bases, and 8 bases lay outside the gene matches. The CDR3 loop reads CASSFQGLADSSYEQYF. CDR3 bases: TGTGCCAGCAGTTTTCAAGGACTAGCGGATAGCTCCTACGAGCAGTACTTC.

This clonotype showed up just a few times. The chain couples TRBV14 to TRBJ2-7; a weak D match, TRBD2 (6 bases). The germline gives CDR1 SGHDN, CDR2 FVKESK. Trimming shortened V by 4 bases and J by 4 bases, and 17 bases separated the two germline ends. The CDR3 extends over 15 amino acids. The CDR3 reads CASSLTGREAYEQYF. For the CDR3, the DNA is TGTGCCAGCAGCCTTACCGGGAGAGAGGCTTACGAGCAGTACTTC.